The 6 T cell receptor beta chains listed next were all sequenced from one sample in a study of molecular identifiers for immune sequencing clone quantification. One entry per CDR3 protein results from TCRdb running MiXCR on the PCR reads. The sample carries around 86,000 distinct CDR3 sequences, around 20% recorded once. Sequencing was performed on naive CD8+ T cells from blood, with Jurkat cell RNA spiked in. Subset defined: FACS-sorted CD8+CD4-CCR7+CD45RA+ naive T cells. The receptors stem from a human donor in good health. Some libraries in this study had Jurkat cell RNA spiked in.

The chain carries TRBV7-8 and TRBJ2-7; the D is unclear. Between the trimmed V and J ends, which lost 5 bases and 2 bases, there was a span of 10 bases. The CDR3 runs to 13 residues. Germline V lookup: CDR1 SGHVS, CDR2 FQNEAQ. The DNA for the CDR3 is TGTGCCAGCAGCCCGGACCCAGCCTACGAGCAGTACTTC. Translated: CASSPDPAYEQYF.

The CDR3: CAWSVVGAEQYF. CDR3 DNA: TGTGCCTGGAGTGTAGTGGGGGCCGAGCAGTACTTC. This sequence joins TRBV30 and TRBJ2-7, with D possibly matching TRBD1 (6 bases). V was shortened by 0 bases and J by 6 bases, with 9 bases between the two germline ends. There are 12 residues in the CDR3. Per germline, CDR1 GTSNPN and CDR2 SVGIG (reference sequence).

At least ten counts were recorded for this clonotype. The chain uses TRBV4-3 and TRBJ2-3; 9 bases fit TRBD2. Unmatched junction bases numbered 5, after V lost 1 base and J lost 0 bases. CDR1 is LGHNA and CDR2 is YSLEER in the germline V gene. CDR3 length: 17 amino acids. This CDR3 reads CASSQGSAGGSTDTQYF. For the CDR3, the DNA is TGCGCCAGCAGCCAAGGGTCAGCGGGAGGAAGCACAGATACGCAGTATTTT.

This clonotype was seen at least ten times. The rearrangement links TRBV24-1 to TRBJ2-3; 7 bases match TRBD1. Losses at the gene ends were 9 bases for V and 1 base for J; bases not matched to a gene: 9. Germline V gene sequence: CDR1 KGHDR, CDR2 SFDVKD. This CDR3 is 15 amino acids long. The chain's CDR3 is CATSEGQERTDTQYF. CDR3 coding DNA: TGTGCCACCTCAGAAGGACAGGAACGCACAGATACGCAGTATTTT.

The sample holds many counts of this clonotype. This chain joins TRBV6-5 and TRBJ1-5; tentatively, D is TRBD1 (5 bases). The CDR3 consists of 15 residues. V lost 6 bases to trimming and J lost 2 bases, with 14 bases between them. Germline lookup yields CDR1 MNHEY and CDR2 SVGAGI. The CDR3 nucleotides read TGTGCCAGCAGCCTCTACCGGGACGGCAATCAGCCCCAGCATTTT. Its protein is CASSLYRDGNQPQHF.

The table lists this clonotype with many counts. J is TRBJ2-1 and V is TRBV4-1; 9 bases are a match to TRBD1. The ends lost 0 bases at V and 9 bases at J; junction bases unmatched: 9. The CDR3 is 16 residues long. From germline, CDR1 is MGHRA and CDR2 YSYEKL. CDR3 sequence (DNA): TGCGCCAGCAGCCAAGATTCGACAGGGGGGAGAGGTGAGCAGTTCTTC. Translated: CASSQDSTGGRGEQFF.